The 13 T cell receptor beta chains below come from one sample, sequenced in a study of cytomegalovirus exposure and HLA in healthy donors. In the PCR, 60 Vbeta and 13 Jbeta primers were used. The repertoire was sequenced with immunoSEQ multiplex PCR; TCRdb's copy has only in-frame clones and lacks some. The sample has about 140,000 clones; about 79% are singletons. Sequenced: PBMCs. The receptors here all came from a male donor in good health and CMV-seronegative.

Only a few counts were recorded for this clone. The V gene is TRBV6-4, the J gene TRBJ2-3; D is undetermined. This CDR3 spans 13 amino acids. V was pared by 0 bases and J by 2 bases, with 3 bases between. The germline V gene has CDR1 MRHNA and CDR2 SNTAGT. CDR3 DNA: TGTGCCAGCAGTGACTCACTCACAGATACGCAGTATTTT. It specifies CASSDSLTDTQYF.

J is TRBJ1-5 and V is TRBV5-1; no firm D call. The germline V gene has CDR1 SGHRS and CDR2 YFSETQ. CDR3 length equals 13 residues. V lost 0 bases and J 7 bases, leaving 8 bases between the germline ends. This chain's CDR3 is CASSLEMGQPQHF. The DNA for the CDR3 is TGCGCCAGCAGCTTGGAAATGGGCCAGCCCCAGCATTTT.

V is TRBV5-1 and J is TRBJ2-1, with a tentative D call TRBD1 (6 bases). This CDR3 region has 15 residues. V lost 2 bases and J 10 bases, leaving 19 bases between the germline ends. Germline assignment: CDR1 SGHRS and CDR2 YFSETQ. The CDR3 sequence: CASSFGLRGLHEQFF. CDR3 DNA: TGCGCCAGCAGCTTTGGTCTTAGGGGGTTACACGAGCAGTTCTTC.

The chain combines TRBV7-3 with TRBJ1-1; 8 bases are a match to TRBD1. With V trimmed by 5 bases and J by 4 bases, 12 bases remained unmatched. CDR1 and CDR2 (germline): SGHTA, FQGTGA. The CDR3 sequence is 16 residues long. The CDR3 DNA is TGTGCCAGCAGCGCGGTCAAACAGGGGGTCGGCACTGAAGCTTTCTTT. It yields the protein CASSAVKQGVGTEAFF.

J is TRBJ1-2 and V is TRBV5-4, with 7 bases aligning to TRBD1. Germline values: CDR1 SGHNT, CDR2 YYREEE (reference sequence). The CDR3 runs to 17 residues. The ends lost 6 bases at V and 3 bases at J; junction bases unmatched: 17. CDR3 DNA: TGTGCCAGCAAGCCCGTGAGTGGGGACAGACCTTACTATGGCTACACCTTC. Its protein is CASKPVSGDRPYYGYTF.

The rearrangement joins TRBV4-1 to TRBJ2-7; 7 bases agree with TRBD1. Germline V gene lookup returns CDR1 MGHRA and CDR2 YSYEKL. The CDR3 extends over 14 amino acids. V dropped 4 bases and J dropped 3; count of bases not matched to a gene: 6. The CDR3: CASSLYRGDYEQYF. CDR3 nucleotide sequence: TGCGCCAGCAGCCTATACAGGGGAGACTACGAGCAGTACTTC.

The rearrangement uses TRBV10-3 and TRBJ2-1; possibly TRBD1 for D (6 bases). Germline values: CDR1 ENHRY, CDR2 SYGVKD. The CDR3 has 14 residues. V lost 0 bases and J lost 7, with 10 bases in between. In DNA form, the CDR3 reads TGTGCCATCAGTGAGTCACAGGGTAGGAATGAGCAGTTCTTC. Translation gives CAISESQGRNEQFF.

J is TRBJ2-1 and V is TRBV13, with TRBD2 identical over 14 bases. Per germline, CDR1 PRHDT and CDR2 FYEKMQ (reference sequence). The CDR3 has 16 residues. V gave up 4 bases and J gave up 8 bases; unmatched junction bases: 7. This chain's CDR3 is CASSSHRLAGGDEQFF. CDR3 DNA sequence: TGTGCCAGCAGCTCCCATCGACTAGCGGGGGGGGATGAGCAGTTCTTC. Based on the CDR3 plus reference TRBV13 and TRBJ2-1, the full variable domain is AAGVIQSPRHLIKEKRETATLKCYPIPRHDTVYWYQQGPGQDPQFLISFYEKMQSDKGSIPDRFSAQQFSDYHSELNMSSLELGDSALYFCASSSHRLAGGDEQFFGPGTRLTVL.

This rearrangement joins TRBV7-2 to TRBJ2-7, with 8 bases identical to TRBD2. The CDR3 is made up of 15 amino acids. The ends lost 6 bases at V and 0 bases at J; junction bases unmatched: 7. Germline V gene data show CDR1 as SGHTA and CDR2 as FQGNSA. Here the CDR3 DNA reads TGTGCCAGCAGTAACCAGCGGGGGAGCTCCTACGAGCAGTACTTC. It codes for CASSNQRGSSYEQYF.

In its sample, this clone was seen a few times. The chain uses TRBV6-5 and TRBJ1-2, with D maybe TRBD1 (5 bases). The CDR3 spans 14 residues. Looked up from germline, CDR1 is MNHEY and CDR2 is SVGAGI. V was shortened by 0 bases and J by 1 base, with 6 bases between the two germline ends. The CDR3 reads CASSYSGGNYGYTF. The CDR3 bases are TGTGCCAGCAGTTACTCGGGGGGTAACTATGGCTACACCTTC.

V usage is TRBV13 and J usage is TRBJ1-1; D is unclear. V lost 6 bases and J 5 bases, leaving 10 bases between the germline ends. The CDR3 covers 12 residues. The germline V gene has CDR1 PRHDT and CDR2 FYEKMQ (reference sequence). DNA for the CDR3: TGTGCCAGCAGTCCCCTTAGAACTGAAGCTTTCTTT. Translation: CASSPLRTEAFF. The entire variable domain, with the rest obtained from reference TRBV13 and TRBJ1-1, is as follows: AAGVIQSPRHLIKEKRETATLKCYPIPRHDTVYWYQQGPGQDPQFLISFYEKMQSDKGSIPDRFSAQQFSDYHSELNMSSLELGDSALYFCASSPLRTEAFFGQGTRLTVV.

This sequence joins TRBV7-9 and TRBJ2-7; 7 bases map to TRBD1. CDR1 SEHNR and CDR2 FQNEAQ come from the germline V gene (reference sequence). The junction had 11 bases not matched to a gene; V was cut back by 7 bases and J by 5 bases. This CDR3 has 14 amino acids. This chain's CDR3 is CASTFGTARDEQYF. DNA for the CDR3: TGTGCCAGCACCTTTGGGACAGCTAGAGACGAGCAGTACTTC.

This chain connects TRBV6-5 to TRBJ2-7, with no clear D. This CDR3 is 11 amino acids long. Germline loops: CDR1 MNHEY, CDR2 SVGAGI. Trimming took 2 bases from V and 11 from J, leaving 10 bases between them. The CDR3 is CASSYGPQEYF. As DNA, the CDR3 is TGTGCCAGCAGTTACGGCCCGCAGGAGTACTTC.